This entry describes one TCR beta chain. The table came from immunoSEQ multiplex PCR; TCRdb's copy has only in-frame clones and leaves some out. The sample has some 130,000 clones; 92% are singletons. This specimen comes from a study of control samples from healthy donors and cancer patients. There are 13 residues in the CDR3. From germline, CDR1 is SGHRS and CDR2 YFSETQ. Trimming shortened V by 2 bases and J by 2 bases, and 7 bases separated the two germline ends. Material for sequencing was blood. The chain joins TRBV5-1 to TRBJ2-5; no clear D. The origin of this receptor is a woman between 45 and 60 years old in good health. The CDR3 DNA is TGCGCCAGCAGCTTAAAGCCACAAGAGACCCAGTACTTC. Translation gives CASSLKPQETQYF.